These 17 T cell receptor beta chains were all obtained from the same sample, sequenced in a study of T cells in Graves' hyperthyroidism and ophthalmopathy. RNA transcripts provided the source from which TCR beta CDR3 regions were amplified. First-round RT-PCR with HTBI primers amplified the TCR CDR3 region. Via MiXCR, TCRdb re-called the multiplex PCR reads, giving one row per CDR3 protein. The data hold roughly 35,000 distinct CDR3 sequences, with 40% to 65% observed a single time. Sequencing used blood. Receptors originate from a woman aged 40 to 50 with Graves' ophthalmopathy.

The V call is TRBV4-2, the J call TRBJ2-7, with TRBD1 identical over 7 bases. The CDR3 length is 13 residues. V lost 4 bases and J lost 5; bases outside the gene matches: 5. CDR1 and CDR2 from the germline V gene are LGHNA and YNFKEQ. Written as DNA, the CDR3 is TGTGCCAGCAGCCGACCACAGGGGAACGAGCAGTACTTC. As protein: CASSRPQGNEQYF.

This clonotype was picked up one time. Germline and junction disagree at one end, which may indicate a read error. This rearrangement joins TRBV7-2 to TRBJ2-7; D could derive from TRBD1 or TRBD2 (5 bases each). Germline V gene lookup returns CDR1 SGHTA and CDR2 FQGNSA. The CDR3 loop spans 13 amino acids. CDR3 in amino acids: CASSPGPYYERYF. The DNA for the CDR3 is TGTGCCAGCTCACCGGGGCCCTACTACGAGCGGTACTTC.

The CDR3 is CATSDSGDEQYF. The CDR3 DNA reads TGTGCCACCAGTGATTCCGGGGACGAGCAGTACTTC. This chain links TRBV24-1 with TRBJ2-7; a weak D match, TRBD2 (5 bases). Germline V CDR1 and CDR2: KGHDR, SFDVKD. Trimming removed 2 bases at V and 5 bases at J, with 6 bases between. This CDR3 is built from 12 residues.

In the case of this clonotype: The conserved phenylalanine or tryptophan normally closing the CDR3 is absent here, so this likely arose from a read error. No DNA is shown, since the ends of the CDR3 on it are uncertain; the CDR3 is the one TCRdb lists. This CDR3 reads CSVEDTVQ. The rearrangement uses TRBV29-1 and TRBJ2-3. Germline V CDR1 and CDR2: SQVTM, ANQGSEA. 8 amino acids form the CDR3, both terminal residues included.

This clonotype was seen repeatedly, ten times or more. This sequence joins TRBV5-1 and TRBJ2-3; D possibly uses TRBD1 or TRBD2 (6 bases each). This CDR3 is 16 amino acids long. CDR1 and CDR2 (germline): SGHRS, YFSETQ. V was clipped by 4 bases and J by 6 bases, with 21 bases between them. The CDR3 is CASSLGSGTQGDTQYF. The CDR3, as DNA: TGCGCCAGCAGCCTCGGGTCCGGGACTCAGGGGGATACGCAGTATTTT.

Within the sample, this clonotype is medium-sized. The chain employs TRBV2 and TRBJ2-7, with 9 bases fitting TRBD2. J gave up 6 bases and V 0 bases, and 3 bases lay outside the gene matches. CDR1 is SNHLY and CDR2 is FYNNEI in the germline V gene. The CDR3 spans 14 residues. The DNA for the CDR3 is TGTGCCAGCAGTGAAGCTAGCGGGAGAGGCGAGCAGTACTTC. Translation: CASSEASGRGEQYF. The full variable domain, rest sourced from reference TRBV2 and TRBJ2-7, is EPEVTQTPSHQVTQMGQEVILRCVPISNHLYFYWYRQILGQKVEFLVSFYNNEISEKSEIFDDQFSVERPDGSNFTLKIRSTKLEDSAMYFCASSEASGRGEQYFGPGTRLTVT.

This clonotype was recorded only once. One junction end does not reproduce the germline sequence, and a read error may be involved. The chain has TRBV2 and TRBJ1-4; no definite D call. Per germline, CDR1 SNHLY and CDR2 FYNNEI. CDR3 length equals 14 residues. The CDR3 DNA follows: TGTGCCAGCAATTCGGGATTGGATAATAAAAATCTGTTTTTT. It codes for CASNSGLDNKNLFF.

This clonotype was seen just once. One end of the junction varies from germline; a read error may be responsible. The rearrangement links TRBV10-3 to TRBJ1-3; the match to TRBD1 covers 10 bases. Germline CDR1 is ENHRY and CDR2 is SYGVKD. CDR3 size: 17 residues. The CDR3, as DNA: TGTGCCATCAGTGGGTCCTGGACAGGGGGGGTTGGAAACACCATAAATTTT. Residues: CAISGSWTGGVGNTINF.

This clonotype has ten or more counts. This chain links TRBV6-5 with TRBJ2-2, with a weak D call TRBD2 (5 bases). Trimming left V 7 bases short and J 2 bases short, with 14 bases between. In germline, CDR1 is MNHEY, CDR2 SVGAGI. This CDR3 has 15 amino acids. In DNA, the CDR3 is TGTGCCAGCACCCCCCGGGGTCTCAACACCGGGGAGCTGTTTTTT. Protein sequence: CASTPRGLNTGELFF.

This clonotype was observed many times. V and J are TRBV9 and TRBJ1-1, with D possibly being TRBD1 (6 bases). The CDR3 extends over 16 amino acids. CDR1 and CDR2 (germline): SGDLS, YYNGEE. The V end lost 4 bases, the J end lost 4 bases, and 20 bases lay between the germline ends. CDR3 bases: TGTGCCAGCAGCTCCCGTTACAGGGATGGGGGCACTGAAGCTTTCTTT. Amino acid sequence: CASSSRYRDGGTEAFF.

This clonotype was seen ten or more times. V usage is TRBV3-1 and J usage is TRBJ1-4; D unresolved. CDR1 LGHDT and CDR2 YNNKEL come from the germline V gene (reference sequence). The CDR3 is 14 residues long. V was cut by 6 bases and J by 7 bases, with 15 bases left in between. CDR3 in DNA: TGTGCCAGCAGTCCACAGCAAGGAACTGAAAAACTGTTTTTT. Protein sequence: CASSPQQGTEKLFF. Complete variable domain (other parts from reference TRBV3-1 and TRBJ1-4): DTAVSQTPKYLVTQMGNDKSIKCEQNLGHDTMYWYKQDSKKFLKIMFSYNNKELIINETVPNRFSPKSPDKAHLNLHINSLELGDSAVYFCASSPQQGTEKLFFGSGTQLSVL.

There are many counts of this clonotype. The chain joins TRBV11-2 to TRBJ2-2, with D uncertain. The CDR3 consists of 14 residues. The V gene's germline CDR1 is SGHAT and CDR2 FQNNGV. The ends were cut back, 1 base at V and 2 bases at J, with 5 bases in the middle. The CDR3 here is CASSLGSNTGELFF. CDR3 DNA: TGTGCCAGCAGCTTAGGGTCTAACACCGGGGAGCTGTTTTTT.

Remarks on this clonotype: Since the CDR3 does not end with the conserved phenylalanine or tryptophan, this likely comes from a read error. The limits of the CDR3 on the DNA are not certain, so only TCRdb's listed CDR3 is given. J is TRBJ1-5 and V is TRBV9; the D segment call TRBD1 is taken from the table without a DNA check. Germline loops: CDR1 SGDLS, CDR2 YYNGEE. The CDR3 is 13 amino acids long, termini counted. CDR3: CASGRDSNQPQRL.

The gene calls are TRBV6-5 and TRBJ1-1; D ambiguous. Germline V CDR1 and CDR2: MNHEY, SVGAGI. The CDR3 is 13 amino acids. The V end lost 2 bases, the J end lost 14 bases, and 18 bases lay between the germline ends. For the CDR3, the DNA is TGTGCCAGCAGTTACACGCCTAGTGGTGAGCAGTTCTTT. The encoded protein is CASSYTPSGEQFF.

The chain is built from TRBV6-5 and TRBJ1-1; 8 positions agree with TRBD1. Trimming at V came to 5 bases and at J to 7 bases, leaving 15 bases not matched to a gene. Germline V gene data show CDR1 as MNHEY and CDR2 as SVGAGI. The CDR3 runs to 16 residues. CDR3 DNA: TGTGCCAGCAGTCACGGACAGGGTTCGAGGGGCATTGAAGCTTTCTTT. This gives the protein CASSHGQGSRGIEAFF.

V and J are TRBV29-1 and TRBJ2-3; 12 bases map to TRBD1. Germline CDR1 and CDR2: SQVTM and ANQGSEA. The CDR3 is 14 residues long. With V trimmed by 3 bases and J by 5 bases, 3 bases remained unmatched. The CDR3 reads CSVEGQGAIDTQYF. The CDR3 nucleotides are TGCAGCGTTGAGGGACAGGGGGCTATAGATACGCAGTATTTT.

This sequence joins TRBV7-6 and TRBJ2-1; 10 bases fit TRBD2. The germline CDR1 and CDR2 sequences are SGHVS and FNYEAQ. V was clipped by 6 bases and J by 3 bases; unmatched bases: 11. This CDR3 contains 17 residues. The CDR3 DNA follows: TGTGCCAGCAGACATGGGACTAGCGAGCTCCTCTACAATGAGCAGTTCTTC. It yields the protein CASRHGTSELLYNEQFF.